Listed here are 21 T cell receptor beta chains from one sample, sequenced in a study of blood T cell repertoires in COVID-19. The table came from immunoSEQ multiplex PCR; TCRdb's copy has only in-frame clones and leaves some out. The profile covers 6,400 or so clones, with around 89% appearing a single time and 7% to 9% taken by the ten largest. The specimen sequenced was peripheral blood. The receptors stem from a human donor in a cohort sampled during active COVID-19. The donor label of this sample is uncertain.

V and J are TRBV6-6 and TRBJ2-6, with TRBD1 matching over 11 bases. V trimming: 4 bases; J trimming: 4 bases; junction bases outside the gene matches: 3. The CDR3 length is 16 residues. The germline V gene has CDR1 MNHNY and CDR2 SVGAGI (reference sequence). This CDR3 reads CASSLDRGPGANVLTF. Written as DNA, the CDR3 is TGTGCCAGCAGTTTGGACAGGGGGCCCGGGGCCAACGTCCTGACTTTC.

The chain is built from TRBV28 and TRBJ1-2; 8 nucleotides line up with TRBD1. This CDR3 is built from 13 residues. The J segment lost 2 bases and the V segment lost 7 bases, leaving 3 bases of the junction unmatched. Germline V gives CDR1 MDHEN, CDR2 SYDVKM. The CDR3, as DNA: TGTGCCAGCAACTCAGGGGGCAACTATGGCTACACCTTC. This translates into CASNSGGNYGYTF.

The V gene is TRBV4-1, the J gene TRBJ1-4; 7 bases align to TRBD1. This CDR3 has 15 residues. Germline V lookup: CDR1 MGHRA, CDR2 YSYEKL. With 2 bases clipped from V and 2 bases from J, the junction kept 2 bases outside the gene matches. The CDR3 nucleotides read TGCGCCAGCAGCCAAACGACAGGGACTAATGAAAAACTGTTTTTT. It specifies CASSQTTGTNEKLFF.

The chain couples TRBV24-1 to TRBJ2-3; tentative D call: TRBD1 (7 bases). CDR3 length equals 20 residues. V was cut by 3 bases and J by 1 base, with 25 bases left in between. CDR1 is KGHDR and CDR2 is SFDVKD in the germline V gene. In DNA, the CDR3 is TGTGCCACCAGTGATCCCGGAGGGGGCACAGAAGGATGGGGCACAGATACGCAGTATTTT. This sequence encodes CATSDPGGGTEGWGTDTQYF.

This rearrangement joins TRBV6-1 to TRBJ2-7, with D hard to call. V lost 3 bases to trimming and J lost 3 bases, with 3 bases between them. The CDR3 has 11 residues. CDR1 and CDR2 from the germline V gene are MNHNS and SASEGT. The chain's CDR3 is CASSDIYEQYF. CDR3 nucleotide sequence: TGTGCCAGCAGTGATATCTACGAGCAGTACTTC.

The gene calls are TRBV4-1 and TRBJ2-7; maybe TRBD1 (6 bases). CDR1 and CDR2 (germline): MGHRA, YSYEKL. V was trimmed by 0 bases and J by 6 bases, leaving 18 bases between them. There are 16 residues in the CDR3. The CDR3 region is CASSQDQTGYDSEQYF. As DNA, the CDR3 is TGCGCCAGCAGCCAAGATCAAACAGGGTATGACAGCGAGCAGTACTTC.

The V and J genes are TRBV5-1 and TRBJ1-6; unclear D gene. This CDR3 contains 14 residues. CDR1 SGHRS and CDR2 YFSETQ come from the germline V gene. V lost 0 bases and J 10 bases, leaving 11 bases between the germline ends. The CDR3 DNA is TGCGCCAGCAGCTTGGTGAAGGGAGGCTCACCCCTCCACTTT. This gives the protein CASSLVKGGSPLHF. Based on the CDR3 plus reference TRBV5-1 and TRBJ1-6, the full variable domain is KAGVTQTPRYLIKTRGQQVTLSCSPISGHRSVSWYQQTPGQGLQFLFEYFSETQRNKGNFPGRFSGRQFSNSRSEMNVSTLELGDSALYLCASSLVKGGSPLHFGNGTRLTVT.

The chain couples TRBV7-3 to TRBJ2-7, with 16 bases fitting TRBD2. CDR1 SGHTA and CDR2 FQGTGA come from the germline V gene. CDR3 size: 15 residues. J gave up 5 bases and V 5 bases, and 3 bases lay outside the gene matches. The CDR3 loop is CASSLGTSGRDEQYF. The CDR3 nucleotides are TGTGCCAGCAGCCTCGGGACTAGCGGGAGGGACGAGCAGTACTTC.

V and J are TRBV27 and TRBJ1-2; the match to TRBD1 covers 10 bases. After removal of 10 bases from V and 4 bases from J, the junction contained 6 bases not matched to a gene. Looked up from germline, CDR1 is MNHEY and CDR2 is SMNVEV (reference sequence). This CDR3 is 13 amino acids long. The CDR3 DNA is TGTGCCACCCGACAGGGGGCGAGCTATGGCTACACCTTC. This encodes CATRQGASYGYTF.

The J gene is TRBJ2-3, the V gene TRBV7-9; D call uncertain. From germline, CDR1 is SEHNR and CDR2 FQNEAQ (reference sequence). The CDR3 length is 12 residues. V shed 5 bases and J shed 2 bases, with 5 bases lying between them. CDR3: CASSPNTDTQYF. CDR3 nucleotides: TGTGCCAGCAGCCCCAACACAGATACGCAGTATTTT.

CDR3 in DNA: TGTGCCAGCAGCGAGGGGACTAGCGGGAGGAACGAGCAGTACTTC. Translated, it gives CASSEGTSGRNEQYF. The J gene is TRBJ2-7, the V gene TRBV9; 15 positions agree with TRBD2. Germline trimming cut 3 bases from V and 5 bases from J; bases unmatched to any gene: 3. Germline CDR1 is SGDLS and CDR2 is YYNGEE. The CDR3 consists of 15 residues.

The chain is built from TRBV30 and TRBJ2-5, with TRBD1 as a possible D gene (6 bases). The CDR3 sequence is 14 residues long. Trimming removed 3 bases at V and 5 bases at J, with 16 bases between. From germline, CDR1 is GTSNPN and CDR2 SVGIG (reference sequence). CDR3 amino acids: CAWSAGTKKETQYF. The CDR3 coding sequence is TGTGCCTGGAGCGCCGGGACAAAAAAGGAGACCCAGTACTTC.

Written as DNA, the CDR3 is TGTGCCAGCAGTTTCGAGGGCGGGGAGCTGTTTTTT. This translates into CASSFEGGELFF. The gene calls are TRBV12-3 or TRBV12-4 and TRBJ2-2; D is perhaps TRBD2 (5 bases). Trimming removed 3 bases at V and 7 bases at J, with 6 bases between. This CDR3 region has 12 residues.

This clone was recorded a few times. The DNA for the CDR3 is TGTGCTAGTGGACCGAACAGGTTCAATCAGCCCCAGCATTTT. It yields the protein CASGPNRFNQPQHF. The chain has TRBV12-5 and TRBJ1-5, with D maybe TRBD1 (5 bases). V lost 6 bases to trimming and J lost 3 bases, with 12 bases between them. The CDR3 consists of 14 residues. Per germline, CDR1 LGHNT and CDR2 FRNRAP.

The chain combines TRBV6-5 with TRBJ2-1; the D gene is possibly TRBD1 (5 bases). V was shortened by 8 bases and J by 1 base, with 15 bases between the two germline ends. Germline CDR1 MNHEY, CDR2 SVGAGI. The CDR3 totals 15 residues. CDR3 nucleotide sequence: TGTGCCAGCTCACTCAGGGTCAAGTCCTACAATGAGCAGTTCTTC. Its translation: CASSLRVKSYNEQFF.

This chain uses TRBV27 with TRBJ1-3; possibly TRBD1 for D (6 bases). CDR3 length: 17 residues. The ends were cut back, 5 bases at V and 1 base at J, with 18 bases in the middle. CDR1 MNHEY and CDR2 SMNVEV come from the germline V gene (reference sequence). In DNA form, the CDR3 reads TGTGCCAGCAGTCCCCGGACAGCCGTTTTTTCTGGAAACACCATATATTTT. This encodes CASSPRTAVFSGNTIYF.

This chain joins TRBV6-6 and TRBJ1-1; TRBD1 matches at 7 bases. The CDR3 length is 13 residues. The trim removed 7 bases at V and 4 bases at J, leaving 6 bases unmatched. The germline CDR1 and CDR2 sequences are MNHNY and SVGAGI (reference sequence). The CDR3 reads CASTSSGGTEAFF. CDR3 DNA sequence: TGTGCCAGCACTTCATCAGGGGGCACTGAAGCTTTCTTT.

This clone was counted a single time. This chain joins TRBV2 and TRBJ2-2; weak D call: TRBD2 (5 bases). Trimming removed 3 bases at V and 2 bases at J, with 10 bases between. There are 15 residues in the CDR3. Germline V gives CDR1 SNHLY, CDR2 FYNNEI. CDR3 in amino acids: CASSEGVLNTGELFF. CDR3 bases: TGTGCCAGCAGTGAGGGAGTCCTTAACACCGGGGAGCTGTTTTTT.

The chain recombines TRBV5-6 with TRBJ1-5, with a tentative D call TRBD1 (6 bases). CDR1 is SGHDT, CDR2 YYEEEE, per germline. This CDR3 contains 14 residues. Trimming left V 3 bases short and J 0 bases short, with 7 bases between. For the CDR3, the DNA is TGTGCCAGCAGCTCGGGACATAGCAATCAGCCCCAGCATTTT. Protein product: CASSSGHSNQPQHF.

CDR3 nucleotide sequence: TGTGCCAGCAGTTACCGACAGGGGGCTTCGGGTGAGCAGTTCTTC. Translation gives CASSYRQGASGEQFF. The chain is built from TRBV6-5 and TRBJ2-1; 10 nucleotides match TRBD1. The CDR3 contains 15 residues. V gave up 2 bases and J gave up 9 bases; unmatched junction bases: 7. Germline V gene lookup returns CDR1 MNHEY and CDR2 SVGAGI.

The V and J genes are TRBV5-1 and TRBJ1-6; D ambiguous. Germline assignment: CDR1 SGHRS and CDR2 YFSETQ. Trimming left V 3 bases short and J 5 bases short, with 15 bases between. The CDR3 loop spans 16 amino acids. The CDR3 sequence: CASSSTGSGDNSPLHF. CDR3 DNA sequence: TGCGCCAGCAGCTCCACGGGATCCGGAGATAATTCACCCCTCCACTTT.